These 2 T cell receptor beta chains were all obtained from the same sample, sequenced in a study of long-term antiretroviral therapy in people with HIV. They ran version v3.0 of the immunoSEQ assay at survey level. The method was immunoSEQ multiplex PCR; TCRdb's version includes in-frame clones alone and lacks a portion of them. The data show around 17,000 clones, with more than 75% seen just once and 9% to 15% held by the top ten. Sequencing was performed on unsorted PBMCs, taken 6.9 years after starting antiretroviral therapy. The receptors here all came from a man aged 50-60 years with HIV.

The CDR3: CASSLESYNEQFF. The CDR3 DNA sequence: TGTGCCAGCAGCTTGGAGTCTTACAATGAGCAGTTCTTC. The rearrangement uses TRBV7-3 and TRBJ2-1; D gene ambiguous. Trimming pared 3 bases from V and 4 bases from J, leaving 7 bases between. The CDR3 consists of 13 residues. Germline values: CDR1 SGHTA, CDR2 FQGTGA. The full variable domain, rest sourced from reference TRBV7-3 and TRBJ2-1, is GAGVSQTPSNKVTEKGKYVELRCDPISGHTALYWYRQSLGQGPEFLIYFQGTGAADDSGLPNDRFFAVRPEGSVSTLKIQRTERGDSAVYLCASSLESYNEQFFGPGTRLTVL.

Only one count was recorded for this clone. The chain joins TRBV9 to TRBJ2-5; D not certain. Per germline, CDR1 SGDLS and CDR2 YYNGEE. The CDR3 runs to 14 residues. Trimming pared 2 bases from V and 5 bases from J, leaving 13 bases between. CDR3 in DNA: TGTGCCAGCAGCGTTGCAGGCATAGTTGAGACCCAGTACTTC. Amino acid sequence: CASSVAGIVETQYF.